Listed here are 3 T cell receptor beta chains from one sample, sequenced in a study of blood T cell repertoires in COVID-19. Here immunoSEQ multiplex PCR was the method, and the copy in TCRdb shows in-frame clones only, minus some. The data contain over 120,000 clones, approximately 89% of them seen just once; the ten biggest clones take up roughly 1.5%. Sequences were obtained from peripheral blood. The receptor source for this set is a human donor in a cohort sampled during active COVID-19.

The sample holds one count of this clone. DNA of the CDR3: TGTGCCAGCTCCCCAACCAGAACCAGATCTCACGAGCAGTACTTC. This gives the protein CASSPTRTRSHEQYF. The genes are TRBV18 and TRBJ2-7; D is uncertain. Germline assignment: CDR1 KGHSH and CDR2 LQKENI. Trimming took 6 bases from V and 5 from J, leaving 20 bases between them. The CDR3 length is 15 residues.

The chain carries TRBV7-9 and TRBJ1-1; tentative D call: TRBD1 (5 bases). Germline V gene sequence: CDR1 SEHNR, CDR2 FQNEAQ (reference sequence). V gave up 0 bases and J gave up 0 bases, with 11 bases separating them. The CDR3 is made up of 16 amino acids. In DNA form, the CDR3 reads TGTGCCAGCAGCTTAGCGCCCCCAGGGCTGAACACTGAAGCTTTCTTT. Its protein product is CASSLAPPGLNTEAFF.

J is TRBJ2-3 and V is TRBV5-6, with TRBD2 matching over 9 bases. Germline trimming cut 3 bases from V and 0 bases from J; bases unmatched to any gene: 2. The CDR3 totals 15 residues. Germline values: CDR1 SGHDT, CDR2 YYEEEE. The CDR3 nucleotides read TGTGCCAGCAGCTCCAGCGGGGGGAGCACAGATACGCAGTATTTT. Amino acid sequence: CASSSSGGSTDTQYF.